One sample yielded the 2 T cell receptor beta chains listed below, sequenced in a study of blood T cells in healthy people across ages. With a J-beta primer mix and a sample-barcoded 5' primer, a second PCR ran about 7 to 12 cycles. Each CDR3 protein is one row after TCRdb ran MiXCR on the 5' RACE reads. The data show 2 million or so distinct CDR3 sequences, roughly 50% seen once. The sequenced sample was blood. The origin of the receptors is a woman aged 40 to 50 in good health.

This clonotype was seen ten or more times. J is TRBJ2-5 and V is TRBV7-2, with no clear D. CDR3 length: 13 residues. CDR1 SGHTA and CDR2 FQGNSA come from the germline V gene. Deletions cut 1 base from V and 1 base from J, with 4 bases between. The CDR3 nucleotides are TGTGCCAGCAGCTTAGTCTTCCAAGAGACCCAGTACTTC. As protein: CASSLVFQETQYF. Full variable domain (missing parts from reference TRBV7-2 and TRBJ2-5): GAGVSQSPSNKVTEKGKDVELRCDPISGHTALYWYRQSLGQGLEFLIYFQGNSAPDKSGLPSDRFSAERTGGSVSTLTIQRTQQEDSAVYLCASSLVFQETQYFGPGTRLLVL.

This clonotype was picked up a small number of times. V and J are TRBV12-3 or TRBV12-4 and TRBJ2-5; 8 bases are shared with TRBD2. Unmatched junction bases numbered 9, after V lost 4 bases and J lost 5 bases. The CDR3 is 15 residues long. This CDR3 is CASSSLGGAAETQYF. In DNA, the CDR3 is TGTGCCAGCAGTTCACTCGGGGGGGCCGCCGAGACCCAGTACTTC.